This TCR beta chain was sequenced for a study of cytomegalovirus exposure and HLA in healthy donors. The CDR3 covers 16 residues. J was trimmed by 7 bases and V by 4 bases; bases with no gene match: 9. Germline CDR1 reads SGDLS; CDR2 reads YYNGEE. The primer mix had 60 Vbeta and 13 Jbeta primers. Generated by immunoSEQ multiplex PCR, the TCRdb table keeps only in-frame clones and is missing some. The profile shows around 110,000 clones, roughly 80% of them singletons. Points on this clone: Its antigen is as yet unknown.

Findings of the study overall: CMV serostatus was the sole immune exposure data available. In a later analysis, most CMV-associated TCR beta chains appeared HLA-restricted.

Sequenced material: PBMCs. This chain links TRBV9 with TRBJ2-3, with TRBD2 matching over 13 bases. The TCR sequence derives from a man in his forties in good health and CMV-seronegative. Here the CDR3 reads CASSPGLAGKGNTQYF. The CDR3 DNA reads as TGTGCCAGCAGCCCGGGACTAGCGGGAAAGGGGAATACGCAGTATTTT.